This T cell receptor beta chain was identified during a study of beta chain features in type 1 diabetes. Looking at the study overall: Healthy donors resembled patients in age, gender and cell yields. Findings and caveats of the study: Patients and controls would share equally any PCR tilt toward shorter templates. Patients with Type 1 diabetes showed moderately but significantly shorter TCRB CDR3s in all four CD4+ subsets.

Of the isolated RNA, all was reverse transcribed, and so the sequenced material was expressed TCRB transcripts. Sequencing used immunoSEQ multiplex PCR; TCRdb keeps in-frame clones, though not all of them. The sample gives a few hundred thousand clones, roughly 14% of which show up once; about 0.016% is in the top ten. The germline gives CDR1 PRHDT, CDR2 FYEKMQ (reference sequence). The V and J ends lost 5 bases and 2 bases, in that order; junction bases with no gene match: 8. This CDR3 contains 15 residues. A word on this clone: No antigen is known for it.

The rearrangement uses TRBV13 and TRBJ2-7; 8 nucleotides match TRBD1. The sample taken for sequencing was naive CD4+ T cells from blood. This receptor was taken from a woman under 30 with type 1 diabetes. The CDR3: CASSTKGRGPYEQYF. The CDR3 nucleotides read TGTGCCAGCAGCACAAAAGGCAGGGGGCCCTACGAGCAGTACTTC.